The rows below give T cell receptor beta chains drawn from one sample of a study of Graves' ophthalmopathy and Graves' hyperthyroidism. TCRdb re-called the multiplex PCR reads through MiXCR, storing one row per CDR3 protein. Here the sample spans around 470,000 distinct CDR3 sequences, 13% to 15% being singletons. Sequenced sample: blood. These receptor sequences come from a woman in her twenties or thirties with Graves' ophthalmopathy. Both conserved end residues are part of each CDR3. The D gene is left open where the match is weak. Clone size is shown for a subset of rows, as once, few, many or a class of expanded clone.

J | size | D | V | DNA | CDR3
TRBJ1-2 | many | TRBD1 | TRBV6-5 | TGTGCCAGCAGCACCTACAGGGGAGACTATGGCTACACCTTC | CASSTYRGDYGYTF
TRBJ1-3 | many | TRBD1 | TRBV28 | TGTGCCAGCACCACCCGGGACAGGGGTGGAAACACCATATATTTT | CASTTRDRGGNTIYF
TRBJ2-4 | NA | TRBD2 | TRBV14 | TGTGCCAGCAGCCATGAAGGAACGACTAGCGGCCTAGCCAAAAACATTCAGTACTTC | CASSHEGTTSGLAKNIQYF
TRBJ2-7 | many | NA | TRBV6-1 | TGTGCCAGCAGTGAAAGTACCGGATTAGTCTACGAGCAGTACTTC | CASSESTGLVYEQYF
TRBJ1-1 | NA | NA | TRBV9 | TGTGCCAGCAGCGTAGTGGGGTTCCCAGCTTTCTTT | CASSVVGFPAFF
TRBJ1-6 | many | NA | TRBV24-1 | TGTGCCACCAGTGCAGGCGGGAATTCACCCCTCCACTTT | CATSAGGNSPLHF
TRBJ1-6 | many | NA | TRBV12-3/TRBV12-4 | TGTGCCAGCAGTTGGGGGGTCACAGGCCGCTATAATTCACCCCTCCACTTT | CASSWGVTGRYNSPLHF
TRBJ2-6 | many | NA | TRBV15 | TGTGCCACCAGCAGCCAGATAGGGCGGTCCTCTGGGGCCAACGTCCTGACTTTC | CATSSQIGRSSGANVLTF
TRBJ2-7 | many | TRBD1 | TRBV13 | TGTGCCAGCAGCGACAGGGGGACGGCAACCTACGAGCAGTACTTC | CASSDRGTATYEQYF
TRBJ2-3 | NA | NA | TRBV20-1 | TGCAGTGTGGAAGTCCGCCGGGAGAGCACAGATACGCAGTATTTT | CSVEVRRESTDTQYF
TRBJ2-7 | many | NA | TRBV16 | TGTGCCAGCAGCGAATCGGGAAATAAATGGGAGCAGTACTTC | CASSESGNKWEQYF
TRBJ1-1 | few | NA | TRBV5-1 | TGCGCCAGCAGCTTGGTTGCCAGGGTGAACACTGAAGCTTTCTTT | CASSLVARVNTEAFF
TRBJ1-1 | many | NA | TRBV10-3 | TGTGCCATCGGAGCGATGGGGGGCATCGCTGAAGCCTTCTTT | CAIGAMGGIAEAFF
TRBJ2-7 | many | NA | TRBV9 | TGTGCCAGCAGCCCGGGACCGCCCAACTACGAGCAGTACTTC | CASSPGPPNYEQYF
TRBJ2-7 | many | NA | TRBV5-1 | TGCGCCAGCAGCCCCCGGGGGGCCGTAACCTACAACGAGCAGTACTTC | CASSPRGAVTYNEQYF
TRBJ2-7 | many | TRBD2 | TRBV27 | TGTGCCAGCAGTTCACACATCCCTAGCGGGAATAGCGAGCAGTACTTC | CASSSHIPSGNSEQYF
TRBJ2-7 | many | TRBD1 | TRBV12-3/TRBV12-4 | TGTGCCAGCAGTTTAAAAGGGGCAGGGGGTCAGTACTTC | CASSLKGAGGQYF
TRBJ2-7 | NA | NA | TRBV28 | TGTGCCAGCAGTTCATCGACCCGGGACGGAGCCTACGAGCAGTACTTC | CASSSSTRDGAYEQYF
TRBJ1-2 | many | NA | TRBV10-3 | TGTGCCATCAGTGAGAAGTCTCCCAGGGACTATGGCTACACCTTC | CAISEKSPRDYGYTF
TRBJ1-6 | many | NA | TRBV28 | TGTGCCAGCAGACAGGCCCCCCGGTCGGTCACCGGGAATTCACCCCTCCACTTT | CASRQAPRSVTGNSPLHF
TRBJ2-5 | many | NA | TRBV12-5 | TGTGCTAGTGGTTTGGTACGGTCCGGGCGAGTGGAGACCCAGTACTTC | CASGLVRSGRVETQYF
TRBJ2-2 | few | TRBD2 | TRBV4-1 | TGCGCCAGCAGCCAAGTGGGGGGGGCCGGGGAGCTGTTTTTT | CASSQVGGAGELFF
TRBJ1-1 | few | NA | TRBV5-6 | TGTGCCAGCAGCCGATCTATTGGGGAGAACACTGAAGCTTTCTTT | CASSRSIGENTEAFF
TRBJ1-1 | many | NA | TRBV30 | TGTGCCTGGAGCCCTCCGCAGAACACTGAAGCTTTCTTT | CAWSPPQNTEAFF
TRBJ2-7 | many | TRBD2 | TRBV7-2 | TGTGCCAGCAGCTTGTCTAGCGGATACAACTACGAGCAGTACTTC | CASSLSSGYNYEQYF
TRBJ1-6 | many | NA | TRBV20-1 | TGCAGTGCTAGAGATACACTTCTCTATAATTCACCCCTCCACTTT | CSARDTLLYNSPLHF
TRBJ2-5 | many | TRBD2 | TRBV20-1 | TGCAGTGCTAGACGAGCGGGGAGTGTCCAAGAGACCCAGTACTTC | CSARRAGSVQETQYF
TRBJ1-5 | many | NA | TRBV7-8 | TGTGCCAGCAGCTTCGGACCGAGGAATCAGCCCCAGCATTTT | CASSFGPRNQPQHF
TRBJ1-2 | many | NA | TRBV6-1 | TGTGCCAGCGCCGCCTGGCTAGGGTTAGGGTATGGCTACACCTTC | CASAAWLGLGYGYTF
TRBJ1-2 | many | NA | TRBV2 | TGTGCCAGCAGGGAGTGGGGTAGCTATGGCTACACCTTC | CASREWGSYGYTF
TRBJ1-1 | many | NA | TRBV29-1 | TGCAGCACCGACAGGTTTATGAACACTGAAGCTTTCTTT | CSTDRFMNTEAFF
TRBJ1-2 | many | NA | TRBV19 | TGTGCCAGTACCATAGACGGGAGGTCTAACTATGGCTACACCTTC | CASTIDGRSNYGYTF
TRBJ2-5 | many | NA | TRBV12-3/TRBV12-4 | TGTGCCAGCCGAGTACACAACCAAGAGACCCAGTACTTC | CASRVHNQETQYF
TRBJ1-2 | NA | NA | TRBV11-1 | TGTGCCAGCAGCTTAGTGCAGGCAACTCCGAACTATGGCTACACCTTC | CASSLVQATPNYGYTF
TRBJ2-2 | few | TRBD1 | TRBV7-3 | TGTGCCAGCAGCTTAACTGCAGGGGGCGCAGCCGGGGAGCTGTTTTTT | CASSLTAGGAAGELFF
TRBJ1-2 | NA | NA | TRBV6-5 | TGTGCCAGCAGTTTAACAGGGTATGAGAAATCGTATGGCTACACCTTC | CASSLTGYEKSYGYTF